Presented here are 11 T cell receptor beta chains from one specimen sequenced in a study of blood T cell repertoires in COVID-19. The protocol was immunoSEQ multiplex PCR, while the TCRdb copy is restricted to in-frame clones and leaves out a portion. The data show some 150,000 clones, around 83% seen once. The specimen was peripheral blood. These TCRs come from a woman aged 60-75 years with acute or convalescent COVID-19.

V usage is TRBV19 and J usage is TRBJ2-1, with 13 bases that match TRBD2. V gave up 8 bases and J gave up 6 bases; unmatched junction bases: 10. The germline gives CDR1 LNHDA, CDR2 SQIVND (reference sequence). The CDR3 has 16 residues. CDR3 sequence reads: CASSPLTSGGFNEQFF. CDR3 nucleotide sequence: TGTGCCAGTTCTCCTTTGACTAGCGGGGGGTTCAATGAGCAGTTCTTC.

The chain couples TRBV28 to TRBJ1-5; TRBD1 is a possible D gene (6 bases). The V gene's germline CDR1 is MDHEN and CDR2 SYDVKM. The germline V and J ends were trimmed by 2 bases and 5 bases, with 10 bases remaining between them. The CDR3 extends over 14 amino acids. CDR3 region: CASSLVTGYQPQHF. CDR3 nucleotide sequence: TGTGCCAGCAGTTTAGTGACAGGTTATCAGCCCCAGCATTTT.

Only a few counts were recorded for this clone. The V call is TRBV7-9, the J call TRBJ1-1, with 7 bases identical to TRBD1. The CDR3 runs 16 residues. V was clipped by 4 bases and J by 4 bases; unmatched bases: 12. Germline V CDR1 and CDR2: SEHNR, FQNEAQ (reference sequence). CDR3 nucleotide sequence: TGTGCCAGCAGCTCTTGGGGGGACAGTCTTCTCACTGAAGCTTTCTTT. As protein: CASSSWGDSLLTEAFF.

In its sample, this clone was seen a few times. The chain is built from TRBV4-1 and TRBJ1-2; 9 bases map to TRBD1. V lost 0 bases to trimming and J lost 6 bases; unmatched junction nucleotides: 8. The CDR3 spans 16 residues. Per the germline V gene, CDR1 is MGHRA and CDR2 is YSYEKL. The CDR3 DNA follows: TGCGCCAGCAGCCAAGAACCGGGACAGGGCTACGATGGCTACACCTTC. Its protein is CASSQEPGQGYDGYTF.

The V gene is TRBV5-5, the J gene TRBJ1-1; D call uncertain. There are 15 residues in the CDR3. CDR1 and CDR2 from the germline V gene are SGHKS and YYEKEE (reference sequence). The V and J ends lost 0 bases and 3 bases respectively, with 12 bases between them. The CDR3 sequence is CASSLGPQRDTEAFF. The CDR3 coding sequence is TGTGCCAGCAGCTTGGGACCCCAGCGGGACACTGAAGCTTTCTTT.

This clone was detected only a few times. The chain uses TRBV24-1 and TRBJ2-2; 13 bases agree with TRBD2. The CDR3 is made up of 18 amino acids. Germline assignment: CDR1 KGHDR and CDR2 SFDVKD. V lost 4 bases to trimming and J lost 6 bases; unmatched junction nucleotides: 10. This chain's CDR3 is CATSDPAPGLAGSGELFF. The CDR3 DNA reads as TGTGCCACCAGTGACCCTGCCCCGGGACTAGCGGGGTCCGGGGAGCTGTTTTTT.

CDR3 residues: CASRTSGPQETQYF. The CDR3 region has the DNA TGTGCCAGCAGGACCAGCGGTCCCCAAGAGACCCAGTACTTC. The chain has TRBV28 and TRBJ2-5; possibly TRBD2 for D (5 bases). Trimming took off 6 bases at V and 1 base at J, with 12 bases between the two ends. This CDR3 contains 14 residues. Germline CDR1 and CDR2: MDHEN and SYDVKM.

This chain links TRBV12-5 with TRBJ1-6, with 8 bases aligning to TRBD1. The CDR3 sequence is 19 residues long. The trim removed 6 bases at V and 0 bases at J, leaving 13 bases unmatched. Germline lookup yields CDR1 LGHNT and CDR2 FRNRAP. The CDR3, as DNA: TGTGCTAGTGGCCCCCGTCCCCAGGGGGCTCGCTCCTATAATTCACCCCTCCACTTT. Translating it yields CASGPRPQGARSYNSPLHF.

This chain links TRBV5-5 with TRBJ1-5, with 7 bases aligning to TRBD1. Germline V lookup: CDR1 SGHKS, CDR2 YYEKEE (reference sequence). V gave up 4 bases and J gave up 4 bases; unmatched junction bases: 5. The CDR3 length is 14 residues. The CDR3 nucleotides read TGTGCCAGCAGCGCTACAGGGGCAAATCAGCCCCAGCATTTT. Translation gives CASSATGANQPQHF.

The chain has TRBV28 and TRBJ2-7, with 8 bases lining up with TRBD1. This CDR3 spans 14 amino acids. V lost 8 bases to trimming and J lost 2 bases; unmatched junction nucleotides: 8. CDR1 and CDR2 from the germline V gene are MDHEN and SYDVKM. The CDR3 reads CASQTTGATYEQYF. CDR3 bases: TGTGCCAGCCAAACGACAGGGGCCACCTACGAGCAGTACTTC.

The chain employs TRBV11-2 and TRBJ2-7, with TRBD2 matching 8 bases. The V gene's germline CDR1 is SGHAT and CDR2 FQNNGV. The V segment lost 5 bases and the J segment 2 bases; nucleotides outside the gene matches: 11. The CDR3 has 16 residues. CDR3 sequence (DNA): TGTGCCAGCAGCCGGGGTCCCGGGACTAGTACCTACGAGCAGTACTTC. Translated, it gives CASSRGPGTSTYEQYF.